Reported below is one TCR beta chain. Its antigen is unknown. The input lacks base qualities; no much larger clone sits a single base away. The immunoSEQ Assay, a bias-controlled multiplex PCR, was used to amplify TCRbeta CDR3 regions from genomic DNA. The source study handled its data this way. The number of nucleated cells in each sample was estimated from the amplification of reference gene primers within the assay. To quantify the absolute abundance of each unique TCRbeta CDR3 rearrangement, sequence reads were collapsed and filtered. Productive Simpson clonality was computed per sample as the square root of Simpson's diversity index over productive rearrangements. TCRdb re-hosts the immuneACCESS table, in-frame sequences only. Its copies lack some clones; in the studies checked, an unresolved V gene accounts for under half of them, and the cause for the rest is not known. That table furnishes V, J and clone size, whereas the DNA furnished D and trimming. This sample holds roughly 300,000 clones; about 87% were observed only once. About 1.6% of the sample lies in the top ten.

The sample originates from a study of blood T cell repertoires in COVID-19 (dated by TCRdb to about 2020). About the study as a whole: Samples covering the acute and convalescent phases of COVID-19 were provided by collaborators in the United States, Italy and Spain. The dataset comprised deeply sampled blood TCRbeta repertoires from subjects exposed to, actively infected with, or recovered from COVID-19. Where HLA class I and class II types were available, the types were taken from metadata supplied by the sample provider, not from assay-based typing. Sample metadata almost always included a de-identified subject ID, COVID-19 status, age in years and sex. The samples were drawn from the first 160 participants of the ongoing ImmuneRACE study and from some 1,300 subjects provided by 6 global collaborators. The material from the prospective study consisted of cDNA or gDNA derived from T cells, B-cell-depleted T cells, or PBMCs. The repertoires were made available in a free public database intended to serve as a resource for research on the immune response to SARS-CoV-2.

Unmatched junction bases come to 9, with V trimmed by 6 bases and J by 7 bases. The germline V gene gives CDR1 as SNHLY and CDR2 as FYNNEI. CDR3 length: 14 amino acids, cysteine to phenylalanine. Only the CDR3 DNA stays, 42 bases, in frame from base 1. Another Seattle source contributed samples from volunteer blood donors who had recovered from COVID-19. Collaborating institutions collected whole blood in K2EDTA tubes following their own protocols. For TCRbeta analysis, collaborator samples were shipped as frozen whole blood, as isolated PBMCs, or as DNA extracted from either sample type. What the authors observed across the whole study: How much clinical and demographic metadata was included differed by source and by participant, and the metadata was provided uncurated.

The TCR originated in a middle-aged woman who had recovered from COVID-19. Sequenced: peripheral blood. The sequence is built from TRBV2 and TRBJ2-1, and 7 junctional nucleotides match TRBD2. The DNA sequence is as follows: TGTGCCAGCAGAACCCGGGGGGTGATAAATGAGCAGTTCTTC. It is translated as CASRTRGVINEQFF.